Below, 25 T cell receptor beta chains from the same sample are listed, as sequenced in a study of response to subunit inactivated influenza vaccine. TCRdb processed the RT-PCR reads anew with MiXCR; each CDR3 protein has one entry. Of under 200,000 distinct CDR3 sequences in the sample, more than 10% were seen once. This sample also appeared in a second study, on T cells expressing NK-cell markers. That study reports: 5'RACE template switching built TCR beta cDNA with unique molecular identifiers.

The starting material was CD8+ T cells sorted from PBMCs, obtained about 11 days after vaccination. The receptor source for this set is a man between 45 and 60 years old who received an inactivated influenza vaccine.

This clonotype was observed at least ten times. The V call is TRBV12-3 or TRBV12-4, the J call TRBJ1-5; D is unresolved. The CDR3 has 13 amino acids. V was clipped by 2 bases and J by 3 bases, with 5 bases between them. The CDR3 coding sequence is TGTGCCAGCAGTTTACGGATCAATCAGCCCCAGCATTTT. It yields the protein CASSLRINQPQHF.

This clonotype has just a few counts. This chain connects TRBV6-1 to TRBJ2-6; unclear D gene. CDR1 MNHNS and CDR2 SASEGT come from the germline V gene. The CDR3 has 15 amino acids. With 1 base removed from V and 0 bases from J, the gap between germline ends came to 4 bases. CDR3 sequence (DNA): TGTGCCAGCAGTGAAGGATACTCTGGGGCCAACGTCCTGACTTTC. Its protein product is CASSEGYSGANVLTF.

The V call is TRBV7-9, the J call TRBJ2-7; 9 bases fit TRBD1. The CDR3 runs 15 residues. The V segment lost 6 bases and the J segment 2 bases; nucleotides outside the gene matches: 8. Germline CDR1 and CDR2: SEHNR and FQNEAQ (reference sequence). The CDR3 is CASSYPRDRAYEQYF. In DNA, the CDR3 is TGTGCCAGCAGTTACCCGCGGGACAGGGCCTACGAGCAGTACTTC. Variable domain in full (rest from reference TRBV7-9 and TRBJ2-7): DTGVSQNPRHKITKRGQNVTFRCDPISEHNRLYWYRQTLGQGPEFLTYFQNEAQLEKSRLLSDRFSAERPKGSFSTLEIQRTEQGDSAMYLCASSYPRDRAYEQYFGPGTRLTVT.

This clonotype was seen more than once but under ten times. V is TRBV7-8 and J is TRBJ2-5; the match to TRBD2 covers 10 bases. The CDR3 runs 14 residues. The germline gives CDR1 SGHVS, CDR2 FQNEAQ. The junction had 5 bases not matched to a gene; V was cut back by 6 bases and J by 4 bases. Written as DNA, the CDR3 is TGTGCCAGCAGTTTTAGCGGGGGGTTAGAGACCCAGTACTTC. Translated: CASSFSGGLETQYF.

At least ten counts were recorded for this clonotype. The chain joins TRBV5-4 to TRBJ2-3; TRBD1 is a possible D gene (5 bases). This CDR3 has 15 amino acids. V lost 4 bases and J lost 0, with 12 bases in between. Germline CDR1 is SGHNT and CDR2 is YYREEE (reference sequence). CDR3 sequence (DNA): TGTGCCAGCAGCCCCCCGTCAGGGAGCACAGATACGCAGTATTTT. Protein sequence: CASSPPSGSTDTQYF. Combining the CDR3 with reference TRBV5-4 and TRBJ2-3 gives the whole variable domain ETGVTQSPTHLIKTRGQQVTLRCSSQSGHNTVSWYQQALGQGPQFIFQYYREEENGRGNFPPRFSGLQFPNYSSELNVNALELDDSALYLCASSPPSGSTDTQYFGPGTRLTVL.

CDR3: CASSTTGTEFTDTQYF. For the CDR3, the DNA is TGTGCCAGCAGCACGACCGGGACGGAGTTCACAGATACGCAGTATTTT. The rearrangement links TRBV7-9 to TRBJ2-3; the D gene could be TRBD1 or TRBD2 (5 bases each). V dropped 5 bases and J dropped 2 bases, with 17 bases sitting between them. The CDR3 has 16 amino acids. Germline CDR1 is SEHNR and CDR2 is FQNEAQ (reference sequence).

This clonotype was observed a handful of times. The chain recombines TRBV7-9 with TRBJ2-4, with 8 bases aligning to TRBD2. The CDR3 runs to 17 residues. The junction had 9 bases not matched to a gene; V was cut back by 1 base and J by 4 bases. Germline lookup yields CDR1 SEHNR and CDR2 FQNEAQ (reference sequence). The CDR3, as DNA: TGTGCCAGCAGCTTAGAGGCGAGTAGCGGGGAGAAAAACATTCAGTACTTC. Translation: CASSLEASSGEKNIQYF.

This clonotype was seen only a few times. The chain couples TRBV10-2 to TRBJ2-3; the match to TRBD1 covers 7 bases. V lost 5 bases and J lost 0; bases outside the gene matches: 2. Germline CDR1 and CDR2: WSHSY and SAAADI. The CDR3 contains 14 residues. The CDR3 loop reads CASSRTGSTDTQYF. The CDR3 DNA reads TGCGCCAGCAGTAGGACAGGCAGCACAGATACGCAGTATTTT.

This clonotype was observed many times. The V call is TRBV15, the J call TRBJ2-7, with TRBD2 matching 9 bases. Germline values: CDR1 LNHNV, CDR2 YYDKDF (reference sequence). The CDR3 runs to 17 residues. Trimming cost V 0 bases and J 1 base; bases outside gene matches: 7. CDR3 residues: CATSRDPRSGGSYEQYF. CDR3 sequence (DNA): TGTGCCACCAGCAGAGACCCTCGTAGCGGGGGTTCCTACGAGCAGTACTTC.

This clonotype was seen a few times. This chain links TRBV5-1 with TRBJ1-1; unclear D gene. The germline V and J ends were trimmed by 3 bases and 0 bases, with 9 bases remaining between them. Germline values: CDR1 SGHRS, CDR2 YFSETQ. The CDR3 is made up of 14 amino acids. For the CDR3, the DNA is TGCGCCAGCAGCTCTGGAGATATGAACACTGAAGCTTTCTTT. It specifies CASSSGDMNTEAFF.

The V and J genes are TRBV28 and TRBJ2-7; TRBD2 agrees at 7 bases. The ends lost 8 bases at V and 3 bases at J; junction bases unmatched: 13. The CDR3 covers 15 residues. CDR1 and CDR2 from the germline V gene are MDHEN and SYDVKM. The CDR3 coding sequence is TGTGCCAGCGAAAAAGAAGCGGGGTTTATCTACGAGCAGTACTTC. Protein product: CASEKEAGFIYEQYF.

The gene calls are TRBV4-1 and TRBJ2-5, with 7 bases lining up with TRBD2. Germline lookup yields CDR1 MGHRA and CDR2 YSYEKL. The CDR3 length is 14 residues. Trimming removed 3 bases from V and 1 base from J; junction bases left unmatched: 2. The CDR3 spells CASSQTSTQETQYF. DNA for the CDR3: TGCGCCAGCAGCCAGACTAGCACCCAAGAGACCCAGTACTTC.

The V call is TRBV10-2, the J call TRBJ1-5; D may be TRBD1 (5 bases). V was shortened by 3 bases and J by 2 bases, with 11 bases between the two germline ends. CDR1 and CDR2 from the germline V gene are WSHSY and SAAADI. The CDR3 has 15 residues. The DNA of the CDR3 is TGCGCCAGCAGTGATGGGGGGTTTCGCAATCAGCCCCAGCATTTT. The encoded protein is CASSDGGFRNQPQHF.

This clonotype has just a few counts. The chain combines TRBV7-9 with TRBJ2-2; 8 nucleotides match TRBD1. J was trimmed by 6 bases and V by 5 bases; bases with no gene match: 5. The CDR3 sequence is 14 residues long. Germline V gene data show CDR1 as SEHNR and CDR2 as FQNEAQ (reference sequence). CDR3 loop: CASSPPGGPGELFF. The DNA of the CDR3 is TGTGCCAGCAGCCCCCCAGGGGGCCCCGGGGAGCTGTTTTTT.

The gene calls are TRBV4-1 and TRBJ2-5; no firm D call. This CDR3 is built from 14 residues. CDR1 MGHRA and CDR2 YSYEKL come from the germline V gene. Trimming removed 1 base at V and 3 bases at J, with 9 bases between. The CDR3 bases are TGCGCCAGCAGCCAAGTGGGATCCAAAGAGACCCAGTACTTC. Translating gives CASSQVGSKETQYF.

This chain connects TRBV5-1 to TRBJ2-3, with TRBD1 identical over 7 bases. Germline V lookup: CDR1 SGHRS, CDR2 YFSETQ. J was trimmed by 10 bases and V by 3 bases; bases with no gene match: 5. This CDR3 has 12 residues. CDR3 sequence: CASSSVDRPQYF. In DNA form, the CDR3 reads TGCGCCAGCAGCTCCGTGGACAGGCCGCAGTATTTT.

This chain connects TRBV7-6 to TRBJ2-7; D might be TRBD1 (6 bases). V shed 1 base and J shed 5 bases, with 12 bases lying between them. Per germline, CDR1 SGHVS and CDR2 FNYEAQ. This CDR3 region has 14 residues. The CDR3 sequence: CASSLVEGQHEQYF. In DNA form, the CDR3 reads TGTGCCAGCAGCTTAGTCGAAGGACAGCACGAGCAGTACTTC.

This clonotype was detected only once. The V and J genes are TRBV5-6 and TRBJ2-5, with a tentative D call TRBD1 (7 bases). CDR3 length: 15 residues. Germline CDR1 SGHDT, CDR2 YYEEEE. V was shortened by 5 bases and J by 5 bases, with 19 bases between the two germline ends. The CDR3 loop is CASSPAGTAIETQYF. The CDR3 DNA reads as TGTGCCAGCAGTCCGGCGGGGACAGCGATTGAGACCCAGTACTTC.

The chain is built from TRBV2 and TRBJ2-7; no definite D call. Germline values: CDR1 SNHLY, CDR2 FYNNEI. The CDR3 consists of 15 residues. Trimming shortened V by 2 bases and J by 4 bases, and 15 bases separated the two germline ends. The CDR3 protein is CASSELANPSYEQYF. The CDR3 DNA sequence: TGTGCCAGCAGTGAACTTGCGAACCCATCGTACGAGCAGTACTTC.

As to this clonotype: At one boundary the junction diverges from the germline segment, which might be a read error. V usage is TRBV13 and J usage is TRBJ2-1, with D possibly being TRBD2 (5 bases). This CDR3 is built from 18 residues. Germline CDR1 PRHDT, CDR2 FYEKMQ (reference sequence). CDR3 region: CAISCGPRKNYDYNEQFF. In nucleotides, the CDR3 is TGTGCCATCAGCTGCGGGCCGCGGAAGAACTATGACTACAATGAGCAGTTCTTC.

This clonotype was seen a handful of times. The chain links TRBV5-1 to TRBJ1-4; TRBD1 might be the D (5 bases). This CDR3 comprises 14 residues. V was trimmed by 10 bases and J by 7 bases, leaving 20 bases between them. Per the germline V gene, CDR1 is SGHRS and CDR2 is YFSETQ. CDR3: CASSRGSVVEKLFF. The CDR3 nucleotides read TGCGCCTCTTCGAGGGGATCGGTGGTTGAAAAACTGTTTTTT.

The chain couples TRBV12-3 or TRBV12-4 to TRBJ2-5; D is undetermined. CDR3 size: 14 residues. V was trimmed by 2 bases and J by 5 bases, leaving 12 bases between them. CDR3 residues: CASSLMALQETQYF. CDR3 nucleotide sequence: TGTGCCAGCAGTTTAATGGCCCTCCAGGAGACCCAGTACTTC.

This clonotype was seen a handful of times. V and J are TRBV6-2 or TRBV6-3 and TRBJ1-1; D gene uncertain. The V end was cut by 0 bases, the J end by 3 bases, with 8 bases between. The CDR3 spans 14 residues. Germline V gene data show CDR1 as MNHEY and CDR2 as SVGEGT. This CDR3 reads CASSYSLRYTEAFF. The DNA of the CDR3 is TGTGCCAGCAGTTACTCATTAAGGTACACTGAAGCTTTCTTT.

The chain links TRBV7-9 to TRBJ2-7; D possibly corresponds to TRBD2 (5 bases). CDR3 length: 14 amino acids. V dropped 5 bases and J dropped 3 bases, with 14 bases sitting between them. In germline, CDR1 is SEHNR, CDR2 FQNEAQ (reference sequence). CDR3 protein: CASSPATGFYEQYF. For the CDR3, the DNA is TGTGCCAGCAGCCCAGCGACGGGATTCTACGAGCAGTACTTC. The full variable domain, its missing parts supplied by reference TRBV7-9 and TRBJ2-7, is DTGVSQNPRHKITKRGQNVTFRCDPISEHNRLYWYRQTLGQGPEFLTYFQNEAQLEKSRLLSDRFSAERPKGSFSTLEIQRTEQGDSAMYLCASSPATGFYEQYFGPGTRLTVT.

This clonotype has only a few counts. V usage is TRBV28 and J usage is TRBJ2-7; the match to TRBD2 covers 7 bases. The trim removed 0 bases at V and 2 bases at J, leaving 7 bases unmatched. This CDR3 comprises 16 residues. CDR1 and CDR2 from the germline V gene are MDHEN and SYDVKM. The CDR3 reads CASSLWGRDHPYEQYF. CDR3 coding DNA: TGTGCCAGCAGTTTATGGGGGAGGGATCATCCCTACGAGCAGTACTTC.